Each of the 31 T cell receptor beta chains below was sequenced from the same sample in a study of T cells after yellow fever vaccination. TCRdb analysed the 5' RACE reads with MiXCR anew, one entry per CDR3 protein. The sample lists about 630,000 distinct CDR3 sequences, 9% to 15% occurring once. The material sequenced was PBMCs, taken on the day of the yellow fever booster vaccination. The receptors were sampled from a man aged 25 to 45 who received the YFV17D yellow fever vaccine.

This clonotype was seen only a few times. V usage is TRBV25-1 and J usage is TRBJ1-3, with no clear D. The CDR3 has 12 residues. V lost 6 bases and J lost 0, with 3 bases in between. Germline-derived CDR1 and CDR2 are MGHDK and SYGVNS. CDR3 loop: CASSVSGNTIYF. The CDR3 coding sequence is TGTGCCAGCAGCGTCTCTGGAAACACCATATATTTT.

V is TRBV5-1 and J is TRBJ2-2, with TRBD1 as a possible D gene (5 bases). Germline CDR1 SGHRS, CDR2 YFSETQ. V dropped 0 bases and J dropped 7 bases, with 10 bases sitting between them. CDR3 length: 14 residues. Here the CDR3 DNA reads TGCGCCAGCAGCTTGGGATCAGGGATCGGGGAGCTGTTTTTT. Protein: CASSLGSGIGELFF.

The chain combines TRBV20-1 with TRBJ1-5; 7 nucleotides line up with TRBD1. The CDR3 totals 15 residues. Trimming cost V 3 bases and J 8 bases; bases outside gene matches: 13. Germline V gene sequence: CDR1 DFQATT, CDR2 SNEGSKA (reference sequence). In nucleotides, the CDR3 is TGCAGTGCTAGTAATTTGGGACAGCCACAGGAGCCCCAGCATTTT. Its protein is CSASNLGQPQEPQHF.

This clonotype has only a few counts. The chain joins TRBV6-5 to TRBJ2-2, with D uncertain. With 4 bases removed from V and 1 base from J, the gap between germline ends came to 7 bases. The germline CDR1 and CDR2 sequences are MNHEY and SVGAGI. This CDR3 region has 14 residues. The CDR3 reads CASSFMENTGELFF. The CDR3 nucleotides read TGTGCCAGCAGTTTTATGGAGAACACCGGGGAGCTGTTTTTT.

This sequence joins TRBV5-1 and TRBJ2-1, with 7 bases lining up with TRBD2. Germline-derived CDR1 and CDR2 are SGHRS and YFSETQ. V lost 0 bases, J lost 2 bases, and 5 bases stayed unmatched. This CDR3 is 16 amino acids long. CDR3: CASSLDGRIPYNEQFF. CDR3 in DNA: TGCGCCAGCAGCTTGGACGGGAGGATCCCCTACAATGAGCAGTTCTTC. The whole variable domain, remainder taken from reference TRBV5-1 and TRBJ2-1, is KAGVTQTPRYLIKTRGQQVTLSCSPISGHRSVSWYQQTPGQGLQFLFEYFSETQRNKGNFPGRFSGRQFSNSRSEMNVSTLELGDSALYLCASSLDGRIPYNEQFFGPGTRLTVL.

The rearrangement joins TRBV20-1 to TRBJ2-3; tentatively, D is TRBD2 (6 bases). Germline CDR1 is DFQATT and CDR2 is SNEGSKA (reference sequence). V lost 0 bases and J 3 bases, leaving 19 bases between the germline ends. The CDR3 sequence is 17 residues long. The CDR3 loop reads CSARDLYVAGRTDTQYF. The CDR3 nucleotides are TGCAGTGCTAGAGATCTCTATGTAGCCGGGAGAACAGATACGCAGTATTTT.

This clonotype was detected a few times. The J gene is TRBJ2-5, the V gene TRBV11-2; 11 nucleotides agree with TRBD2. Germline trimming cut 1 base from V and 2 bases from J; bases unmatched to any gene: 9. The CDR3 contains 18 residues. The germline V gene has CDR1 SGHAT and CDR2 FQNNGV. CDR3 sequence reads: CASSLVRRRLAGQETQYF. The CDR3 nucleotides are TGTGCCAGCAGCTTAGTTCGAAGAAGACTAGCGGGGCAAGAGACCCAGTACTTC.

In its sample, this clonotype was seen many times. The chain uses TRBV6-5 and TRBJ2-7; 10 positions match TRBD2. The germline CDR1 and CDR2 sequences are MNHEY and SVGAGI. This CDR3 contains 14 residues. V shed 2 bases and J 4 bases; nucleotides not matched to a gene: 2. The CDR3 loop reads CASSYSGRAYEQYF. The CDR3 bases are TGTGCCAGCAGTTACAGCGGGAGGGCTTACGAGCAGTACTTC.

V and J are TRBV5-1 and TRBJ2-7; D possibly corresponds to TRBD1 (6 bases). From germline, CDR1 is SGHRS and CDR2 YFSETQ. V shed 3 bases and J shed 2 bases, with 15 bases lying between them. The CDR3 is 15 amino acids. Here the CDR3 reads CASSWRTADPYEQYF. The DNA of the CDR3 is TGCGCCAGCAGCTGGAGGACAGCTGACCCCTACGAGCAGTACTTC. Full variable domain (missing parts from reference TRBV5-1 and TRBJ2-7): KAGVTQTPRYLIKTRGQQVTLSCSPISGHRSVSWYQQTPGQGLQFLFEYFSETQRNKGNFPGRFSGRQFSNSRSEMNVSTLELGDSALYLCASSWRTADPYEQYFGPGTRLTVT.

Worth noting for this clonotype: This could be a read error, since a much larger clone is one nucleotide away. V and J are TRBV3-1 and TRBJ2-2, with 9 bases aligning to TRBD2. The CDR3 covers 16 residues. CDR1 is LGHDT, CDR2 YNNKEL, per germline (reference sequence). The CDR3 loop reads CSSSQRVAGVTGELFF. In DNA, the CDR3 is TGTTCCAGCAGCCAAAGGGTAGCGGGGGTCACCGGGGAGCTGTTTTTT.

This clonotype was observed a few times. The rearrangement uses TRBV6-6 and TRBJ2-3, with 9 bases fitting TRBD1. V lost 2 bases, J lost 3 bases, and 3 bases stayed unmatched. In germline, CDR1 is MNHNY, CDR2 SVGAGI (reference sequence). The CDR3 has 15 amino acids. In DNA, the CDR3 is TGTGCCAGCAGTTACGTAGGACAGGGGACAGATACGCAGTATTTT. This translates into CASSYVGQGTDTQYF.

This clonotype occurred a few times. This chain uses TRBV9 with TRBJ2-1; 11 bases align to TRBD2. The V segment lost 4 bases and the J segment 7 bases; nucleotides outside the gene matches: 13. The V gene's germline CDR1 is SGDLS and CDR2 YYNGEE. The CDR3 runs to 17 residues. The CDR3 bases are TGTGCCAGCAGCCCTCCCCTGGCTAGCGGGAGGTGGAATGAGCAGTTCTTC. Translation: CASSPPLASGRWNEQFF. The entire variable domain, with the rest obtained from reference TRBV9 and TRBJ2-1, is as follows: DSGVTQTPKHLITATGQRVTLRCSPRSGDLSVYWYQQSLDQGLQFLIQYYNGEERAKGNILERFSAQQFPDLHSELNLSSLELGDSALYFCASSPPLASGRWNEQFFGPGTRLTVL.

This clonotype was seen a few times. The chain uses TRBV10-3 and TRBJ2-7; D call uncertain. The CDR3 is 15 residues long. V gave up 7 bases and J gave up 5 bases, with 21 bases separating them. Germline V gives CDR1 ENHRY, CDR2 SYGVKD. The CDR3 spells CAIMEGSRSGNEQYF. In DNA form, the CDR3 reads TGTGCCATCATGGAAGGGTCCCGCTCTGGGAACGAGCAGTACTTC.

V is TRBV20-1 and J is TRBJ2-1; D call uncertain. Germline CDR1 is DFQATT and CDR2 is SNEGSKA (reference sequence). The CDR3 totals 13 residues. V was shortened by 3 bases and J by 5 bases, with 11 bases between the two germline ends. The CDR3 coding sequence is TGCAGTGCTAGCCAGTCAGCCAACAATGAGCAGTTCTTC. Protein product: CSASQSANNEQFF.

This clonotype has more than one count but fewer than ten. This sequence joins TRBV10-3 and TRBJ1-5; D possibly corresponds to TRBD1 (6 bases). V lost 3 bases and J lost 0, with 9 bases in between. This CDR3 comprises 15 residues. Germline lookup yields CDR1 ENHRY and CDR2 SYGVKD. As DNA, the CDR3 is TGTGCCATCAGTGAACGACAGGATAGCAATCAGCCCCAGCATTTT. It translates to CAISERQDSNQPQHF.

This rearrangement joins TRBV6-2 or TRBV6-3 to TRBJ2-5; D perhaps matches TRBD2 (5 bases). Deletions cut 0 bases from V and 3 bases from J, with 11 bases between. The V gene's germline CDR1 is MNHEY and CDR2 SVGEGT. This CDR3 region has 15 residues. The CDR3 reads CASSYSTTDEETQYF. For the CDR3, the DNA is TGTGCCAGCAGTTACTCGACTACAGACGAAGAGACCCAGTACTTC.

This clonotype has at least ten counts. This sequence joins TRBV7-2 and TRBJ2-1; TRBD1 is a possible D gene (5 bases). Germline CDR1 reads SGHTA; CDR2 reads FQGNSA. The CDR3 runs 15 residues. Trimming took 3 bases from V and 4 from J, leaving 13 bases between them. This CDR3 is CASSFGRARYNEQFF. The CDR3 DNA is TGTGCCAGCAGCTTCGGCAGGGCTAGGTACAATGAGCAGTTCTTC. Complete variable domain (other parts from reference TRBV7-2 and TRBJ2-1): GAGVSQSPSNKVTEKGKDVELRCDPISGHTALYWYRQSLGQGLEFLIYFQGNSAPDKSGLPSDRFSAERTGGSVSTLTIQRTQQEDSAVYLCASSFGRARYNEQFFGPGTRLTVL.

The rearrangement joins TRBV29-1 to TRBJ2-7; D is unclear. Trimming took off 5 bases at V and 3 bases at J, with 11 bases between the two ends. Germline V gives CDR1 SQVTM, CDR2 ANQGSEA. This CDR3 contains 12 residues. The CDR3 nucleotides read TGCAGCGTTTTGACTCCATACTACGAGCAGTACTTC. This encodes CSVLTPYYEQYF.

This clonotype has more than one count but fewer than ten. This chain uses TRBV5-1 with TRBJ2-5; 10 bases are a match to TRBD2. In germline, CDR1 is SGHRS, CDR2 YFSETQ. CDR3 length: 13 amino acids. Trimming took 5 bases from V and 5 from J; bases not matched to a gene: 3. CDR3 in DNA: TGCGCCAGCAGGCCTAGCGGGAGTGAGACCCAGTACTTC. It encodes CASRPSGSETQYF.

This chain's CDR3 is CSVALSGTFGVDEQFF. In nucleotides, the CDR3 is TGCAGCGTTGCCCTCTCTGGGACCTTCGGAGTGGATGAGCAGTTCTTC. The chain joins TRBV29-1 to TRBJ2-1; D is possibly TRBD1 or TRBD2 (5 bases each). CDR3 size: 16 residues. Germline loops: CDR1 SQVTM, CDR2 ANQGSEA. The V end was cut by 4 bases, the J end by 8 bases, with 24 bases between.

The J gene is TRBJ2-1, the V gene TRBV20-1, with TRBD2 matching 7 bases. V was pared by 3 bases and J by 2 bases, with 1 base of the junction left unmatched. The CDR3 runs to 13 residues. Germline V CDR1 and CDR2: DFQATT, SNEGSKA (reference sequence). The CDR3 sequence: CSARTSPYNEQFF. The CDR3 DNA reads TGCAGTGCTAGGACTAGCCCCTACAATGAGCAGTTCTTC.

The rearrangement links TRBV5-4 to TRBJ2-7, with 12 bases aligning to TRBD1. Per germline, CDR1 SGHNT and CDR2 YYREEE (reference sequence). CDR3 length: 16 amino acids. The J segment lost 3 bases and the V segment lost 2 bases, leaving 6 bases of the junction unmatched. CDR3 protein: CASSFGGTGGGYEQYF. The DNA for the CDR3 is TGTGCCAGCAGCTTCGGGGGGACAGGGGGCGGCTACGAGCAGTACTTC.

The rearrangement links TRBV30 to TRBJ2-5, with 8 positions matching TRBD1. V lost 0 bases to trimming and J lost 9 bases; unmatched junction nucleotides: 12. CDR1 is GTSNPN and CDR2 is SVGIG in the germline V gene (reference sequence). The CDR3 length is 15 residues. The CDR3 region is CAWSVVSDRGAAQYF. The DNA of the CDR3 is TGTGCCTGGAGTGTAGTGAGTGACAGGGGTGCGGCCCAGTACTTC.

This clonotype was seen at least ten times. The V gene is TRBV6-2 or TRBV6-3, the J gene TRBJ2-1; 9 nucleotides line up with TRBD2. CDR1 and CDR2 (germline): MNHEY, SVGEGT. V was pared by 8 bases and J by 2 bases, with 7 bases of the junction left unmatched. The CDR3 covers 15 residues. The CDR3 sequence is CASVVAGEPYNEQFF. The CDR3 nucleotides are TGTGCCAGCGTGGTAGCGGGAGAACCCTACAATGAGCAGTTCTTC.

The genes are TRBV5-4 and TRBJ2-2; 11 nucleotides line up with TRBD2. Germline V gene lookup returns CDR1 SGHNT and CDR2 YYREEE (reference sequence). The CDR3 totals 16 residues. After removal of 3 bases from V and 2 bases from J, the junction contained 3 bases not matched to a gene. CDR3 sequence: CASSSGTSGNTGELFF. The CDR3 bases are TGTGCCAGCAGCTCCGGGACTAGCGGCAACACCGGGGAGCTGTTTTTT.

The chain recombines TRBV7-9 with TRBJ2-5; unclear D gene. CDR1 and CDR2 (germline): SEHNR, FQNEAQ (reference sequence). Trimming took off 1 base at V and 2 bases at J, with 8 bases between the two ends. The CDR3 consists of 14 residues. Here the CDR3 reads CASSLEEFQETQYF. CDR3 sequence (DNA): TGTGCCAGCAGCTTAGAAGAATTTCAAGAGACCCAGTACTTC. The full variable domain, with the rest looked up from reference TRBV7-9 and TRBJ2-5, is DTGVSQNPRHKITKRGQNVTFRCDPISEHNRLYWYRQTLGQGPEFLTYFQNEAQLEKSRLLSDRFSAERPKGSFSTLEIQRTEQGDSAMYLCASSLEEFQETQYFGPGTRLLVL.

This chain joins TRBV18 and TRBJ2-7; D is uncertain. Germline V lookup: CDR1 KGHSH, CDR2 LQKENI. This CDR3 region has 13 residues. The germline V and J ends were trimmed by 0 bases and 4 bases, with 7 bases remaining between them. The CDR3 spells CASSPPMGYEQYF. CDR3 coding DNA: TGTGCCAGCTCACCACCTATGGGGTACGAGCAGTACTTC.

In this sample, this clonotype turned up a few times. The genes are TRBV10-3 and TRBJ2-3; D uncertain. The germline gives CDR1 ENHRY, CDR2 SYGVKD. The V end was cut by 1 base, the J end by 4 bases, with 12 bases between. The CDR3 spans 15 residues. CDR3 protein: CAISEFPRDSDTQYF. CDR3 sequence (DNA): TGTGCCATCAGTGAGTTTCCTAGGGATTCAGATACGCAGTATTTT.

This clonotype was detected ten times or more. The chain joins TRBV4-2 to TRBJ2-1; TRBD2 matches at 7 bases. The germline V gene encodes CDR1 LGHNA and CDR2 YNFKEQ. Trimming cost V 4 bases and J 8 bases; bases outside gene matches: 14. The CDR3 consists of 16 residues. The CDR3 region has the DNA TGTGCCAGCAGCCCCCCCCGGGCGGGAGTTGGGGATGAGCAGTTCTTC. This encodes CASSPPRAGVGDEQFF.

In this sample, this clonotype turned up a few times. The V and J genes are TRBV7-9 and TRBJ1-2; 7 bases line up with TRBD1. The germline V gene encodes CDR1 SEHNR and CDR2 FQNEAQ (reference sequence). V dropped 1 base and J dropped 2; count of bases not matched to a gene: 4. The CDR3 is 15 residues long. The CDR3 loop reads CASSLGRGQNYGYTF. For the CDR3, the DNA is TGTGCCAGCAGCTTAGGGAGGGGACAGAACTATGGCTACACCTTC. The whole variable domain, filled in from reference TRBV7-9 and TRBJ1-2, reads DTGVSQNPRHKITKRGQNVTFRCDPISEHNRLYWYRQTLGQGPEFLTYFQNEAQLEKSRLLSDRFSAERPKGSFSTLEIQRTEQGDSAMYLCASSLGRGQNYGYTFGSGTRLTVV.

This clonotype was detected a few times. CDR3 residues: CASSRGTPPEPQYF. The CDR3 DNA reads as TGTGCCAGCAGCCGGGGGACCCCGCCGGAACCGCAGTATTTT. The V and J genes are TRBV11-2 and TRBJ2-3; D may be TRBD2 (6 bases). The CDR3 spans 14 residues. Trimming left V 5 bases short and J 10 bases short, with 19 bases between. Germline loops: CDR1 SGHAT, CDR2 FQNNGV.